This record concerns one T cell receptor (beta chain) sequence. As yet, its antigen is unknown. A much larger clonotype is one base distant, so this may be a read error. The sample belongs to a study of T cells after yellow fever vaccination. The study, taken as a whole, reports: Clones that expanded after primary vaccination mostly reappeared after the booster (just over 95% CD4, around 87% CD8).

CDR3 length: 15 residues. Germline assignment: CDR1 MNHEY and CDR2 SVGEGT. After removal of 6 bases from V and 2 bases from J, the junction contained 4 bases not matched to a gene. TCRdb re-called the 5' RACE reads with MiXCR, one entry per CDR3 protein. The sample holds fewer than 450,000 distinct CDR3 sequences, 8.1% seen once. The sample consisted of PBMCs, taken around 45 days after the first yellow fever vaccination. V is TRBV6-2 or TRBV6-3 and J is TRBJ2-7; 13 bases are a match to TRBD2. The sequence was collected from a man aged 18 to 29 who received the YFV17D yellow fever vaccine. The CDR3 reads CASRGTSGETYEQYF. The CDR3, as DNA: TGTGCCAGCAGAGGGACTAGCGGGGAAACCTACGAGCAGTACTTC.